Shown below are 24 T cell receptor beta chains from a single sample sequenced in a study of T cell responses to AZD1222 COVID-19 vaccine. Profiling relied on immunoSEQ multiplex PCR, and the TCRdb table lists in-frame clones only, not all of them. The data hold 150,000 to 200,000 clones, with 88% observed a single time. The sample here was peripheral blood, taken 28 days after the second AZD1222 dose. Receptor source: an adult who received the AZD1222 COVID-19 vaccine.

This chain uses TRBV7-9 with TRBJ2-3, with TRBD2 identical over 11 bases. The V and J ends lost 5 bases and 4 bases, in that order; junction bases with no gene match: 5. Per the germline V gene, CDR1 is SEHNR and CDR2 is FQNEAQ (reference sequence). The CDR3 runs 15 residues. CDR3 region: CASSPIAGGPDTQYF. CDR3 DNA sequence: TGTGCCAGCAGCCCCATAGCGGGAGGGCCAGATACGCAGTATTTT. The whole variable domain, filled in from reference TRBV7-9 and TRBJ2-3, reads DTGVSQNPRHKITKRGQNVTFRCDPISEHNRLYWYRQTLGQGPEFLTYFQNEAQLEKSRLLSDRFSAERPKGSFSTLEIQRTEQGDSAMYLCASSPIAGGPDTQYFGPGTRLTVL.

The J gene is TRBJ2-1, the V gene TRBV5-1, with 7 bases that match TRBD1. V trimming: 1 base; J trimming: 0 bases; junction bases outside the gene matches: 4. The CDR3 covers 16 residues. Germline V CDR1 and CDR2: SGHRS, YFSETQ. The CDR3 region is CASSLPGQSSYNEQFF. The CDR3 DNA reads as TGCGCCAGCAGCTTGCCGGGACAGAGCTCCTACAATGAGCAGTTCTTC. The variable domain in full, with the rest retrieved from reference TRBV5-1 and TRBJ2-1, is KAGVTQTPRYLIKTRGQQVTLSCSPISGHRSVSWYQQTPGQGLQFLFEYFSETQRNKGNFPGRFSGRQFSNSRSEMNVSTLELGDSALYLCASSLPGQSSYNEQFFGPGTRLTVL.

The table lists this clone with a few counts. The rearrangement links TRBV5-1 to TRBJ1-4; the match to TRBD1 covers 9 bases. The CDR3 has 15 residues. V dropped 2 bases and J dropped 7; count of bases not matched to a gene: 6. Germline-derived CDR1 and CDR2 are SGHRS and YFSETQ. This chain's CDR3 is CASSFGQGKGEKLFF. The DNA of the CDR3 is TGCGCCAGCAGCTTTGGACAGGGGAAGGGTGAAAAACTGTTTTTT.

As for this clone: The sample carries other DNA sequences with the same CDR3. The CDR3 sequence is CAWSVGSYEQYF. Here the CDR3 DNA reads TGTGCCTGGAGTGTAGGGTCCTACGAGCAGTACTTC. V gene TRBV30 combines with J gene TRBJ2-7; D gene uncertain. This CDR3 has 12 residues. Germline lookup yields CDR1 GTSNPN and CDR2 SVGIG (reference sequence). V lost 0 bases, J lost 1 base, and 4 bases lay in between.

V is TRBV14 and J is TRBJ2-7; TRBD1 is a possible D gene (5 bases). Germline CDR1 is SGHDN and CDR2 is FVKESK. The CDR3 is made up of 15 amino acids. V was clipped by 0 bases and J by 4 bases, with 13 bases between them. CDR3 protein: CASSQDIGQAYEQYF. In DNA form, the CDR3 reads TGTGCCAGCAGCCAAGATATCGGACAAGCGTACGAGCAGTACTTC.

The chain links TRBV4-3 to TRBJ2-7; D is possibly TRBD1 (5 bases). The CDR3 has 15 amino acids. Trimming removed 1 base from V and 1 base from J, with 11 bases in between. Germline CDR1 is LGHNA and CDR2 is YSLEER. CDR3: CASSQVFDRSYEQYF. Here the CDR3 DNA reads TGCGCCAGCAGCCAAGTTTTTGACAGATCCTACGAGCAGTACTTC.

V and J are TRBV2 and TRBJ1-4; D not certain. Trimming shortened V by 6 bases and J by 0 bases, and 8 bases separated the two germline ends. This CDR3 has 14 amino acids. Looked up from germline, CDR1 is SNHLY and CDR2 is FYNNEI. The CDR3 sequence: CASRRTSTNEKLFF. Here the CDR3 DNA reads TGTGCCAGCAGACGGACGTCAACTAATGAAAAACTGTTTTTT.

V is TRBV2 and J is TRBJ1-1; D possibly corresponds to TRBD1 (6 bases). The CDR3 extends over 16 amino acids. Germline loops: CDR1 SNHLY, CDR2 FYNNEI. V was trimmed by 6 bases and J by 7 bases, leaving 24 bases between them. The DNA of the CDR3 is TGTGCCAGCAGGAGGCAACAGGGCGGGAGGGGGGTTGAAGCTTTCTTT. As protein: CASRRQQGGRGVEAFF.

The chain has TRBV3-1 (or the pseudogene TRBV3-2) and TRBJ2-1, with D perhaps matching TRBD1 or TRBD2 (6 bases each). The V gene's germline CDR1 is LGHDT and CDR2 YNNKEL (reference sequence). The CDR3 spans 13 residues. Trimming took off 8 bases at V and 6 bases at J, with 14 bases between the two ends. CDR3 amino acids: CASRRSGANEQFF. CDR3 DNA: TGTGCCAGCCGGAGGTCGGGGGCCAATGAGCAGTTCTTC.

The V gene is TRBV7-9, the J gene TRBJ2-3; a possible D gene is TRBD2 (5 bases). This CDR3 spans 16 amino acids. From germline, CDR1 is SEHNR and CDR2 FQNEAQ (reference sequence). Trimming took off 2 bases at V and 2 bases at J, with 14 bases between the two ends. The CDR3 nucleotides read TGTGCCAGCAGCTTAATCCGGCGGGTCCTCACAGATACGCAGTATTTT. Amino acids: CASSLIRRVLTDTQYF. Complete variable domain (other parts from reference TRBV7-9 and TRBJ2-3): DTGVSQNPRHKITKRGQNVTFRCDPISEHNRLYWYRQTLGQGPEFLTYFQNEAQLEKSRLLSDRFSAERPKGSFSTLEIQRTEQGDSAMYLCASSLIRRVLTDTQYFGPGTRLTVL.

The chain joins TRBV6-2 or TRBV6-3 to TRBJ1-4; D unclear. Per germline, CDR1 MNHEY and CDR2 SVGEGT. V was pared by 4 bases and J by 10 bases, with 7 bases between. The CDR3 has 11 residues. This CDR3 reads CASSSQAKLFF. In nucleotides, the CDR3 is TGTGCCAGCAGTTCCCAAGCAAAACTGTTTTTT.

The chain employs TRBV9 and TRBJ2-5; weak D call: TRBD2 (6 bases). The CDR3 extends over 16 amino acids. Per the germline V gene, CDR1 is SGDLS and CDR2 is YYNGEE. Trimming stripped 0 bases from V and 4 bases from J, with 16 bases between. Here the CDR3 reads CASSVGRTTRGETQYF. The CDR3 bases are TGTGCCAGCAGCGTAGGGAGGACTACAAGGGGAGAGACCCAGTACTTC.

The gene calls are TRBV7-9 and TRBJ2-2; 7 bases align to TRBD1. Trimming removed 6 bases from V and 6 bases from J; junction bases left unmatched: 1. The germline V gene encodes CDR1 SEHNR and CDR2 FQNEAQ (reference sequence). The CDR3 totals 12 residues. This chain's CDR3 is CASRQGAGELFF. Here the CDR3 DNA reads TGTGCCAGCAGGCAGGGGGCCGGGGAGCTGTTTTTT.

The genes are TRBV14 and TRBJ2-3; 11 bases are a match to TRBD2. Germline CDR1 and CDR2: SGHDN and FVKESK. CDR3 length equals 17 residues. V dropped 0 bases and J dropped 11; count of bases not matched to a gene: 13. The CDR3 reads CASSQDGASGRTRRQYF. Written as DNA, the CDR3 is TGTGCCAGCAGCCAAGATGGTGCTAGCGGGAGGACCCGCAGGCAGTATTTT.

This sequence joins TRBV25-1 and TRBJ2-5; 9 bases align to TRBD1. CDR1 and CDR2 (germline): MGHDK, SYGVNS. V was clipped by 2 bases and J by 5 bases; unmatched bases: 9. The CDR3 loop spans 16 amino acids. CDR3 residues: CASSERGTGRTETQYF. The CDR3 DNA sequence: TGTGCCAGCAGTGAACGGGGGACAGGGAGGACGGAGACCCAGTACTTC.

The chain links TRBV13 to TRBJ2-1, with TRBD2 matching over 8 bases. From germline, CDR1 is PRHDT and CDR2 FYEKMQ (reference sequence). V trimming: 3 bases; J trimming: 0 bases; junction bases outside the gene matches: 10. The CDR3 covers 18 residues. DNA for the CDR3: TGTGCCAGCAGCTTTGCGTCTAGCGGGTGGAGCTCCTACAATGAGCAGTTCTTC. Translating gives CASSFASSGWSSYNEQFF.

The J gene is TRBJ1-5, the V gene TRBV4-3, with D unresolved. This CDR3 contains 13 residues. Between the trimmed V and J ends, which lost 3 bases and 3 bases, there was a span of 6 bases. CDR1 LGHNA and CDR2 YSLEER come from the germline V gene. The CDR3 sequence is CASSQADNQPQHF. CDR3 bases: TGCGCCAGCAGCCAGGCGGACAATCAGCCCCAGCATTTT.

The chain employs TRBV5-1 and TRBJ2-7; a possible D gene is TRBD2 (5 bases). The CDR3 totals 15 residues. V was shortened by 1 base and J by 3 bases, with 14 bases between the two germline ends. The germline V gene encodes CDR1 SGHRS and CDR2 YFSETQ. CDR3: CASSLRPLEVYEQYF. In DNA form, the CDR3 reads TGCGCCAGCAGCTTGCGCCCCTTGGAGGTCTACGAGCAGTACTTC.

The CDR3 here is CASSLTEREPQHF. DNA of the CDR3: TGTGCCAGCAGCTTAACGGAGCGGGAGCCCCAGCATTTT. This chain links TRBV7-3 with TRBJ1-5; D remains ambiguous. Germline V gives CDR1 SGHTA, CDR2 FQGTGA. The CDR3 has 13 amino acids. V dropped 0 bases and J dropped 8 bases, with 8 bases sitting between them.

CDR3 DNA: TGTGCCAGCAAAGGTACAGGATGGACCGGGGAGCTGTTTTTT. Translated: CASKGTGWTGELFF. This chain joins TRBV25-1 and TRBJ2-2, with D possibly TRBD1 on 5 matching bases. The V end lost 7 bases, the J end lost 5 bases, and 14 bases lay between the germline ends. Germline V CDR1 and CDR2: MGHDK, SYGVNS. The length of the CDR3 is 14 residues.

The chain carries TRBV4-3 and TRBJ2-1; 8 bases agree with TRBD2. CDR1 is LGHNA, CDR2 YSLEER, per germline. The J segment lost 4 bases and the V segment lost 4 bases, leaving 6 bases of the junction unmatched. The CDR3 consists of 15 residues. The CDR3 DNA is TGCGCCAGCAGCCCGAGCGGGAGCTTTTACAATGAGCAGTTCTTC. Encoded protein: CASSPSGSFYNEQFF.

This chain connects TRBV19 to TRBJ2-1, with 13 bases identical to TRBD2. This CDR3 is 17 amino acids long. Trimming removed 3 bases from V and 9 bases from J; junction bases left unmatched: 11. CDR1 LNHDA and CDR2 SQIVND come from the germline V gene (reference sequence). The CDR3 is CASSMNSFTSGRVEQFF. In DNA, the CDR3 is TGTGCCAGTAGTATGAATTCCTTTACTAGCGGGAGGGTTGAGCAGTTCTTC.

The chain couples TRBV3-1 (or the pseudogene TRBV3-2) to TRBJ2-1; TRBD2 agrees at 7 bases. From germline, CDR1 is LGHDT and CDR2 YNNKEL (reference sequence). V trimming: 4 bases; J trimming: 4 bases; junction bases outside the gene matches: 19. The CDR3 spans 19 residues. The CDR3 DNA is TGTGCCAGCAGCCCCGGCGTCCGCGGGAGCGACCAGCGTTACAATGAGCAGTTCTTC. It translates to CASSPGVRGSDQRYNEQFF.

The rearrangement uses TRBV5-1 and TRBJ2-3; 9 nucleotides align to TRBD1. V trimming: 4 bases; J trimming: 3 bases; junction bases outside the gene matches: 12. The CDR3 contains 17 residues. Per germline, CDR1 SGHRS and CDR2 YFSETQ. CDR3 sequence (DNA): TGCGCCAGCAGCCTACCCCGGGACAGGGTGGTGACAGATACGCAGTATTTT. It encodes CASSLPRDRVVTDTQYF.